This record covers a single T cell receptor beta chain. The V segment lost 7 bases and the J segment 7 bases; nucleotides outside the gene matches: 10. The CDR3 contains 15 residues. Germline V CDR1 and CDR2: SGHRS, YFSETQ. The data are from a study of blood T cell repertoires in COVID-19. Study overall: Samples taken during acute and convalescent COVID-19 were collected in the United States, Italy and Spain. The cDNA or gDNA used as material had been derived from T cells, B-cell-depleted T cells, or PBMCs.

Recruitment covered roughly 24 US areas and drew participants whose ages spanned roughly 18 to 90 years. Participants' own reports of clinical history determined their cohort assignment. Assay used: immunoSEQ multiplex PCR; TCRdb lists only in-frame clones, some missing. Altogether over 300,000 clones are present, approximately 83% being singletons, with the ten largest covering 2.2%. The TCR was taken from a man aged 25-45 years who had recovered from COVID-19. V and J are TRBV5-1 and TRBJ1-6; 8 bases map to TRBD1. The sample taken for sequencing was PBMCs or T cells enriched from blood (not recorded which). CDR3: CASGDRSKGNSPLHF. CDR3 in DNA: TGCGCCAGCGGGGACAGGTCGAAGGGGAATTCACCCCTCCACTTT.